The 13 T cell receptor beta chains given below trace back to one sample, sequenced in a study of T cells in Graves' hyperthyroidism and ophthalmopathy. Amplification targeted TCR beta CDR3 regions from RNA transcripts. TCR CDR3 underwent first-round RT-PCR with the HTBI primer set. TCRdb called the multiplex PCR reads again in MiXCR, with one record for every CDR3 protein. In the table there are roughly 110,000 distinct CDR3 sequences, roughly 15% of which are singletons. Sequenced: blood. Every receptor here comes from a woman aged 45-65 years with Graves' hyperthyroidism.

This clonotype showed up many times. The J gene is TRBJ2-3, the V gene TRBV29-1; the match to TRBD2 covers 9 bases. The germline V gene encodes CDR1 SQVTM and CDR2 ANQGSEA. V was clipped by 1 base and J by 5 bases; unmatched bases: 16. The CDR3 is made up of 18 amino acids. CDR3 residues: CSVEGVGQAGGRLDTQYF. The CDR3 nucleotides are TGCAGCGTTGAAGGGGTAGGGCAGGCGGGAGGGCGATTAGATACGCAGTATTTT.

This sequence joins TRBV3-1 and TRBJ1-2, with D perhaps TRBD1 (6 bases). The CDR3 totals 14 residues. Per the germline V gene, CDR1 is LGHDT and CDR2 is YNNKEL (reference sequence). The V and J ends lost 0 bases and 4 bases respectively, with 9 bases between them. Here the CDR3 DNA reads TGTGCCAGCAGCCAAGATTTGGGGGCCTATGGCTACACCTTC. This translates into CASSQDLGAYGYTF.

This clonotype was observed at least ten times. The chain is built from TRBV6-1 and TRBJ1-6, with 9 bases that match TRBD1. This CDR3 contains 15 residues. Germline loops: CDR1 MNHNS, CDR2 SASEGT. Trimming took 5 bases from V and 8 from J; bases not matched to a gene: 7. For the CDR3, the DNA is TGTGCCAGCAGTTCTTCCGGGACAGGGTATTCACCCCTCCACTTT. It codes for CASSSSGTGYSPLHF.

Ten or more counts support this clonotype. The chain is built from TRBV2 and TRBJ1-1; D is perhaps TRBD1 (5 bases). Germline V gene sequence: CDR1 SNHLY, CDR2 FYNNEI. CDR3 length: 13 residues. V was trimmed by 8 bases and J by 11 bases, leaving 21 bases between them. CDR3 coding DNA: TGTGCCAGCGAGGGAGACCGCGACAGCGGGGCTTTCTTT. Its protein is CASEGDRDSGAFF.

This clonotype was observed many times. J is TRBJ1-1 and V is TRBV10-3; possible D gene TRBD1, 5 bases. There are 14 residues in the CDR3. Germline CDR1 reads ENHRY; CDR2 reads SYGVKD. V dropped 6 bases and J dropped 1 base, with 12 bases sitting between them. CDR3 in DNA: TGTGCCATCAGGAGGCAGGGTAAGAACACTGAAGCTTTCTTT. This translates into CAIRRQGKNTEAFF.

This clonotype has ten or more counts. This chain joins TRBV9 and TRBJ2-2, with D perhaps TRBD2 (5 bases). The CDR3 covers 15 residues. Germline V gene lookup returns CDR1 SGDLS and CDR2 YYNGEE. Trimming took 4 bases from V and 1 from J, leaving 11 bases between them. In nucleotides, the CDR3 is TGTGCCAGCAGCATCGGCGGGCAGAACACCGGGGAGCTGTTTTTT. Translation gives CASSIGGQNTGELFF.

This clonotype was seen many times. CDR3 nucleotides: TGTGCCAGCAGTTACGACCCTCGACAGGGGGCTTATGGCTACACCTTC. Translating gives CASSYDPRQGAYGYTF. The V gene is TRBV6-5, the J gene TRBJ1-2, with 10 bases lining up with TRBD1. CDR3 length: 16 amino acids. Germline values: CDR1 MNHEY, CDR2 SVGAGI. The V segment lost 2 bases and the J segment 5 bases; nucleotides outside the gene matches: 8.

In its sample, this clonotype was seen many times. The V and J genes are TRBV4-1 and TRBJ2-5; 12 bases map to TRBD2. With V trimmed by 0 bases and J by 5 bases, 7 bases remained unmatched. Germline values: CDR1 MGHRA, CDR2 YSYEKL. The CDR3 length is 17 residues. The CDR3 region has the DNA TGCGCCAGCAGCCAAGATACTAGCGGGAGGCCTGAGGAGACCCAGTACTTC. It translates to CASSQDTSGRPEETQYF.

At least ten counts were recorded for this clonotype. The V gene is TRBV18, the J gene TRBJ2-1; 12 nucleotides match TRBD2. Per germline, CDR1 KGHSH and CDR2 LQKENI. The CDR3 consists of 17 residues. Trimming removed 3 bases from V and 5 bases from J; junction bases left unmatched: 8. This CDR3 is CASSPLGLAGADNEQFF. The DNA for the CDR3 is TGTGCCAGCTCACCTTTGGGACTAGCGGGCGCGGACAATGAGCAGTTCTTC.

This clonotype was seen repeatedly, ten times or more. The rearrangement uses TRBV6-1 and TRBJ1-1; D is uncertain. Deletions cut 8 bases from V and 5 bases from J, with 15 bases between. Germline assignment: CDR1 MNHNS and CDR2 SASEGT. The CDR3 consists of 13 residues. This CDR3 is CASYLGLSTEAFF. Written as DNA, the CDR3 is TGTGCCAGCTATTTAGGGTTGAGTACTGAAGCTTTCTTT.

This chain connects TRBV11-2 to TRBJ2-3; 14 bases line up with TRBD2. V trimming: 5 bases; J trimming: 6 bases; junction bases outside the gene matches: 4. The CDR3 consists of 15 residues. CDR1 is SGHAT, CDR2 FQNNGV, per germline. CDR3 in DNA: TGTGCCAGCAGCCCCCGGACTAGCGGGGGGGATACGCAGTATTTT. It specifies CASSPRTSGGDTQYF.

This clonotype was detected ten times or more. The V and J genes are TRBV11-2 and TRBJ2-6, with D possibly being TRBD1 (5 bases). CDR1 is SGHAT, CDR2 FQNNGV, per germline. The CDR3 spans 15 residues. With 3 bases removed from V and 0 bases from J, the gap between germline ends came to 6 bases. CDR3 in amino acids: CASSLTVSGANVLTF. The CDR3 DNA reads TGTGCCAGCAGCTTGACAGTCTCTGGGGCCAACGTCCTGACTTTC. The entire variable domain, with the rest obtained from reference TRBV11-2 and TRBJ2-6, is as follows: EAGVAQSPRYKIIEKRQSVAFWCNPISGHATLYWYQQILGQGPKLLIQFQNNGVVDDSQLPKDRFSAERLKGVDSTLKIQPAKLEDSAVYLCASSLTVSGANVLTFGAGSRLTVL.

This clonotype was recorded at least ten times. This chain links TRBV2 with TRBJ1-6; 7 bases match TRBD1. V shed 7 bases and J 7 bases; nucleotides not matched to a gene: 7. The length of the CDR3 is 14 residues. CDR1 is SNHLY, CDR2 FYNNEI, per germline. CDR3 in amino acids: CASNLGTENSPLHF. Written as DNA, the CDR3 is TGTGCCAGCAATTTGGGGACAGAAAATTCACCCCTCCACTTT.